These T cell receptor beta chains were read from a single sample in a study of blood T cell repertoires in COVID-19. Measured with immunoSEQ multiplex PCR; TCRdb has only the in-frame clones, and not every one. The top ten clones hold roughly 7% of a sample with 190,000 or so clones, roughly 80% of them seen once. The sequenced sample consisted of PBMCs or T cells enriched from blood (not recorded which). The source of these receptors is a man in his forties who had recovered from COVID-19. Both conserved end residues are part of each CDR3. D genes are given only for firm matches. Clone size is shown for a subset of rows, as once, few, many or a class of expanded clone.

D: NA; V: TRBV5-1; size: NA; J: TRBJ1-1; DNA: TGCGCCAGCAGCTTGGATCGGGGGGCAAACACTGAAGCTTTCTTT; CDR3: CASSLDRGANTEAFF
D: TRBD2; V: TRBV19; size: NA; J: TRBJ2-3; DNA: TGTGCCAGTAGTTCCCCCGGGACTAGCGGGGAGAGCACAGATACGCAGTATTTT; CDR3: CASSSPGTSGESTDTQYF
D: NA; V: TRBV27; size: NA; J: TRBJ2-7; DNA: TGTGCCAGCAGACCTCTGACAGACGGGGGCGAGCAGTACTTC; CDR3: CASRPLTDGGEQYF
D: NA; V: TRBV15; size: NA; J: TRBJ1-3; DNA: TGTGCCACCAGCAGAGATCCATCTCAGGTGTTTGGAAACACCATATATTTT; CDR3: CATSRDPSQVFGNTIYF
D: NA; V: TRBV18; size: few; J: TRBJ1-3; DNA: TGTGCCAGCTCACCAGGAGCAGGAAACACCATATATTTT; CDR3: CASSPGAGNTIYF
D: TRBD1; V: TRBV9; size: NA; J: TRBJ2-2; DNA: TGTGCCAGCAGCGGGGACAGGGGGCTGGACACCGGGGAGCTGTTTTTT; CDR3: CASSGDRGLDTGELFF
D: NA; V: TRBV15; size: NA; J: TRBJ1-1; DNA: TGTGCCACCAGCAGAGTAAGGGGCGACTCGGTGGACACTGAAGCTTTCTTT; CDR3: CATSRVRGDSVDTEAFF
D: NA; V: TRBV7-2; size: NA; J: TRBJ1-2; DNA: TGTGCCAGCAGCTTAGCGAGGTACCATGGCTACACCTTC; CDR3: CASSLARYHGYTF
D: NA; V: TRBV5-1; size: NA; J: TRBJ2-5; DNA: TGCGCCAGCAGCTTCCAGCGTGGGGAGACCCAGTACTTC; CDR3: CASSFQRGETQYF
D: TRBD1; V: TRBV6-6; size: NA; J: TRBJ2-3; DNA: TGTGCCAGCAGTAGAACAGGGGGCGCCGGGACAGATACGCAGTATTTT; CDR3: CASSRTGGAGTDTQYF
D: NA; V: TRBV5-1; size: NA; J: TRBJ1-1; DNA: TGCGCCAGCAGCTTGGTGACGCAGGGGAACACTGAAGCTTTCTTT; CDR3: CASSLVTQGNTEAFF
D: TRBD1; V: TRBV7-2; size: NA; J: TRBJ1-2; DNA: TGTGCCAGCAGCTTAGCAAGCGGACAGGGATCCGGCTACACCTTC; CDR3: CASSLASGQGSGYTF
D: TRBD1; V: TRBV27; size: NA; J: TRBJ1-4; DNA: TGTGCCAGCAGTAACAGGGGTTTCGGCGAAAAACTGTTTTTT; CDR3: CASSNRGFGEKLFF
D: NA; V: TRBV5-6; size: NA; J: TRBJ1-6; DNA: TGTGCCAGCAGCTTGGGCCAGAGGTCCCTCCACTTT; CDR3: CASSLGQRSLHF
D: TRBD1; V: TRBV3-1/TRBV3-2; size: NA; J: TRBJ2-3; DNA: TGTGCCAGCAGCCTCATCAGGGGGTACACAGATACGCAGTATTTT; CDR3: CASSLIRGYTDTQYF
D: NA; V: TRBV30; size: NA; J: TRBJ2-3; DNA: TGTGCCTGGAGTGTCGGTTACGGGGGTCGAACAGATACGCAGTATTTT; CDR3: CAWSVGYGGRTDTQYF
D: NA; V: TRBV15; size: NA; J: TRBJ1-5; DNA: TGTGCCACCAGCAGAGGGGCATTGGATCAGCCCCAGCATTTT; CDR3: CATSRGALDQPQHF
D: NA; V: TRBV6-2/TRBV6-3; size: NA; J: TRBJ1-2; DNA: TGTGCCAGCAGCGAGGGCTGGGGCTATGGCTACACCTTC; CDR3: CASSEGWGYGYTF
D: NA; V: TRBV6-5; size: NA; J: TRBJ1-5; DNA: TGTGCCAGCAGTTCGGGTCTGGGCAATCAGCCCCAGCATTTT; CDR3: CASSSGLGNQPQHF
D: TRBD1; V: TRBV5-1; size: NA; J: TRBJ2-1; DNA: TGCGCCAGCAGCTTGGTCTACAGGGGGAAGGTTGAGCAGTTCTTC; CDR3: CASSLVYRGKVEQFF